These 24 T cell receptor beta chains were sequenced from one sample in a study of blood T cells in healthy people across ages. Through a sample-barcoded 5' primer and a J-beta primer mix, a second PCR was run for roughly 7 to 11 cycles. TCRdb called the 5' RACE reads again in MiXCR, with one record for every CDR3 protein. The top ten clones hold 10% to 15% of a sample with approximately 800,000 distinct CDR3 sequences, 36% of them seen once. The sequencing sample was made of blood. The source is a man in his late teens or twenties in good health.

Many counts were recorded for this clonotype. The rearrangement joins TRBV12-3 or TRBV12-4 to TRBJ2-3; D uncertain. V lost 2 bases, J lost 3 bases, and 3 bases lay in between. This CDR3 has 12 amino acids. The CDR3 protein is CASSLMTDTQYF. The DNA of the CDR3 is TGTGCCAGCAGTTTAATGACAGATACGCAGTATTTT.

This clonotype was counted a few times. The chain has TRBV7-9 and TRBJ2-5, with D maybe TRBD2 (6 bases). The V end lost 1 base, the J end lost 1 base, and 22 bases lay between the germline ends. There are 19 residues in the CDR3. Germline assignment: CDR1 SEHNR and CDR2 FQNEAQ (reference sequence). The CDR3 nucleotides are TGTGCCAGCAGCTTAGGGGTCTTCCGCGGGACTGCGACCCAAGAGACCCAGTACTTC. Translated: CASSLGVFRGTATQETQYF. Full variable domain (missing parts from reference TRBV7-9 and TRBJ2-5): DTGVSQNPRHKITKRGQNVTFRCDPISEHNRLYWYRQTLGQGPEFLTYFQNEAQLEKSRLLSDRFSAERPKGSFSTLEIQRTEQGDSAMYLCASSLGVFRGTATQETQYFGPGTRLLVL.

This chain joins TRBV20-1 and TRBJ2-1, with D tentatively TRBD1 (5 bases). Trimming took 5 bases from V and 0 from J, leaving 17 bases between them. The CDR3 is 16 amino acids. CDR1 and CDR2 (germline): DFQATT, SNEGSKA (reference sequence). The CDR3 reads CSALPRQKSSYNEQFF. CDR3 DNA sequence: TGCAGTGCTTTACCCCGACAGAAGAGCTCCTACAATGAGCAGTTCTTC.

This clonotype was seen more than once but under ten times. The CDR3 region has the DNA TGTGCCAGCAGCTTCGACAGGGGAAAGACCCAGTACTTC. It specifies CASSFDRGKTQYF. V and J are TRBV5-6 and TRBJ2-5, with 8 nucleotides matching TRBD1. The CDR3 is made up of 13 amino acids. Germline V gene sequence: CDR1 SGHDT, CDR2 YYEEEE. Trimming took 2 bases from V and 6 from J; bases not matched to a gene: 3.

Only a few counts were recorded for this clonotype. The V call is TRBV2, the J call TRBJ2-3, with 16 bases that match TRBD2. V lost 6 bases, J lost 4 bases, and 13 bases stayed unmatched. The CDR3 covers 19 residues. Germline CDR1 reads SNHLY; CDR2 reads FYNNEI. CDR3 in DNA: TGTGCCAGCAGCACTACCGGGACTAGCGGGGGGGCCGATTCAGATACGCAGTATTTT. This sequence encodes CASSTTGTSGGADSDTQYF. The full variable domain, with the rest looked up from reference TRBV2 and TRBJ2-3, is EPEVTQTPSHQVTQMGQEVILRCVPISNHLYFYWYRQILGQKVEFLVSFYNNEISEKSEIFDDQFSVERPDGSNFTLKIRSTKLEDSAMYFCASSTTGTSGGADSDTQYFGPGTRLTVL.

This chain links TRBV6-5 with TRBJ1-1; D is possibly TRBD1 (5 bases). Germline CDR1 reads MNHEY; CDR2 reads SVGAGI. The CDR3 totals 15 residues. Trimming left V 2 bases short and J 0 bases short, with 10 bases between. The DNA of the CDR3 is TGTGCCAGCAGTTACGGGGGGGGACTGAACACTGAAGCTTTCTTT. Its translation: CASSYGGGLNTEAFF.

This clonotype has more than one count but fewer than ten. V usage is TRBV20-1 and J usage is TRBJ2-3; TRBD2 matches 7 bases. Germline V lookup: CDR1 DFQATT, CDR2 SNEGSKA (reference sequence). V dropped 6 bases and J dropped 4; count of bases not matched to a gene: 13. This CDR3 is built from 15 residues. The CDR3 here is CSASEGRGYADTQYF. CDR3 in DNA: TGCAGTGCGAGCGAGGGGCGGGGGTATGCAGATACGCAGTATTTT.

This chain links TRBV5-6 with TRBJ1-1; tentatively, D is TRBD1 (5 bases). This CDR3 has 14 amino acids. The V gene's germline CDR1 is SGHDT and CDR2 YYEEEE. V lost 0 bases, J lost 3 bases, and 9 bases lay in between. This CDR3 reads CASSLDTGDTEAFF. The CDR3 DNA follows: TGTGCCAGCAGCTTGGATACAGGTGACACTGAAGCTTTCTTT.

This clonotype was detected ten times or more. The chain is built from TRBV6-6 and TRBJ1-2, with TRBD1 matching over 9 bases. CDR3 length equals 16 residues. Losses at the gene ends were 0 bases for V and 5 bases for J; bases not matched to a gene: 7. From germline, CDR1 is MNHNY and CDR2 SVGAGI (reference sequence). The CDR3 DNA sequence: TGTGCCAGCAGTTACTCTAAGACAGGGGGGAATTATGGCTACACCTTC. Translation: CASSYSKTGGNYGYTF.

This clonotype was detected only once. In DNA form, the CDR3 reads TGCGCCAGCAGCCGAGGACACGGGCACTCCACAGATACGCAGTATTTT. It codes for CASSRGHGHSTDTQYF. The chain carries TRBV4-3 and TRBJ2-3, with TRBD1 as a possible D gene (5 bases). CDR3 length equals 16 residues. Trimming took 4 bases from V and 2 from J, leaving 16 bases between them. Germline values: CDR1 LGHNA, CDR2 YSLEER.

This clonotype was picked up a small number of times. The rearrangement joins TRBV7-2 to TRBJ2-1; 9 bases agree with TRBD1. V lost 4 bases, J lost 8 bases, and 12 bases stayed unmatched. Per the germline V gene, CDR1 is SGHTA and CDR2 is FQGNSA. The CDR3 loop spans 16 amino acids. CDR3 DNA: TGTGCCAGCAGCTCAAGAAGGGGGGACAGGGTAGATGAGCAGTTCTTC. This codes for CASSSRRGDRVDEQFF.

This chain links TRBV7-2 with TRBJ2-1, with D maybe TRBD1 (6 bases). The CDR3 runs 16 residues. Germline values: CDR1 SGHTA, CDR2 FQGNSA. The ends were cut back, 0 bases at V and 3 bases at J, with 12 bases in the middle. The CDR3 protein is CASSLAGARDYNEQFF. DNA of the CDR3: TGTGCCAGCAGCTTAGCGGGGGCTAGGGACTACAATGAGCAGTTCTTC.

This clonotype appeared a single time. The chain links TRBV12-3 or TRBV12-4 to TRBJ1-1, with TRBD1 as a possible D gene (5 bases). The ends were cut back, 8 bases at V and 4 bases at J, with 14 bases in the middle. This CDR3 spans 13 amino acids. CDR3 loop: CASRDERGTEAFF. CDR3 bases: TGTGCCAGCCGGGACGAAAGGGGCACTGAAGCTTTCTTT.

On this clonotype itself: A much larger clone is a single base away; this may be a read error. This chain links TRBV12-3 or TRBV12-4 with TRBJ2-3, with D tentatively TRBD1 or TRBD2 (5 bases each). This CDR3 comprises 14 residues. The V gene lost 6 bases and the J gene lost 4 bases, with 14 bases spanning the gap. CDR3 sequence: CASRPGRSADTQYF. DNA of the CDR3: TGTGCCAGCAGACCGGGACGCAGCGCAGATACGCAGTATTTT.

This clonotype was recorded once. This chain uses TRBV12-3 or TRBV12-4 with TRBJ2-2; D not resolved. The CDR3 extends over 15 amino acids. V gave up 4 bases and J gave up 5 bases, with 14 bases separating them. The CDR3 spells CASSWRQDGTGELFF. CDR3 sequence (DNA): TGTGCCAGCAGTTGGCGGCAGGATGGAACCGGGGAGCTGTTTTTT.

The chain uses TRBV10-3 and TRBJ2-7; 8 bases agree with TRBD2. With V trimmed by 3 bases and J by 6 bases, 4 bases remained unmatched. The CDR3 loop spans 13 amino acids. Germline V CDR1 and CDR2: ENHRY, SYGVKD. The CDR3 sequence: CAISDSGSCEQYF. The CDR3 DNA is TGTGCCATCAGTGACAGCGGGAGCTGCGAGCAGTACTTC.

This clonotype turned up a few times. The V gene is TRBV20-1, the J gene TRBJ2-1; D is unresolved. Per germline, CDR1 DFQATT and CDR2 SNEGSKA (reference sequence). The CDR3 loop spans 12 amino acids. The germline V and J ends were trimmed by 0 bases and 8 bases, with 8 bases remaining between them. The CDR3 loop reads CSARETEYEQFF. Here the CDR3 DNA reads TGCAGTGCTAGAGAAACTGAATATGAGCAGTTCTTC.

The chain has TRBV12-3 or TRBV12-4 and TRBJ2-4, with 9 bases that match TRBD1. The ends lost 6 bases at V and 13 bases at J; junction bases unmatched: 10. This CDR3 has 13 amino acids. CDR3 in DNA: TGTGCCAGCAGCCAGGGACAGGGTTTGGAGCAGTACTTC. Translating it yields CASSQGQGLEQYF.

The chain recombines TRBV5-1 with TRBJ2-3; a possible D gene is TRBD2 (6 bases). Trimming cost V 4 bases and J 6 bases, with 15 bases left between them. The CDR3 loop spans 14 amino acids. Germline CDR1 is SGHRS and CDR2 is YFSETQ. CDR3 DNA: TGCGCCAGCAGCGAGGAGGGCCAGAGGGATACGCAGTATTTT. Protein sequence: CASSEEGQRDTQYF.

V is TRBV6-5 and J is TRBJ1-6; D is possibly TRBD1 (5 bases). Germline V gene sequence: CDR1 MNHEY, CDR2 SVGAGI. Trimming took 2 bases from V and 5 from J, leaving 10 bases between them. This CDR3 contains 15 residues. The CDR3 sequence is CASSYAGADNSPLHF. In DNA form, the CDR3 reads TGTGCCAGCAGTTACGCCGGGGCTGATAATTCACCCCTCCACTTT.

V gene TRBV27 combines with J gene TRBJ1-2, with D perhaps matching TRBD1 (5 bases). Germline CDR1 is MNHEY and CDR2 is SMNVEV (reference sequence). V was clipped by 10 bases and J by 0 bases, with 18 bases between them. There are 15 residues in the CDR3. The CDR3: CATSLGRGANYGYTF. In DNA, the CDR3 is TGTGCCACCAGCCTGGGGCGGGGAGCTAACTATGGCTACACCTTC.

This clonotype was seen many times. V and J are TRBV9 and TRBJ1-2; D not certain. CDR1 is SGDLS and CDR2 is YYNGEE in the germline V gene. Deletions cut 0 bases from V and 8 bases from J, with 11 bases between. The CDR3 length is 13 residues. CDR3 residues: CASSVESSGGYTF. The CDR3 DNA sequence: TGTGCCAGCAGCGTAGAAAGTTCTGGGGGCTACACCTTC.

CDR3 sequence reads: CASSQEPRTGVNEQFF. In DNA form, the CDR3 reads TGCGCCAGCAGCCAAGAGCCAAGGACAGGGGTAAATGAGCAGTTCTTC. J is TRBJ2-1 and V is TRBV4-1; 9 bases align to TRBD1. The germline CDR1 and CDR2 sequences are MGHRA and YSYEKL. This CDR3 is 16 amino acids long. Trimming took 0 bases from V and 7 from J; bases not matched to a gene: 7.

The V gene is TRBV29-1, the J gene TRBJ2-5; 9 nucleotides align to TRBD2. The end of the DNA fits TRBJ2-7 better, so the J call may be wrong. The CDR3 runs 13 residues. Per germline, CDR1 SQVTM and CDR2 ANQGSEA. The CDR3, as DNA: TGCAGCGTTGAGCTGTCTAGCGGGAACGAGCAGTACTTC. Amino acids: CSVELSSGNEQYF.